This T cell receptor (beta chain) stems from a study of shared clonotypes between healthy human individuals. Findings and caveats of the study: Relative to clonotypes present in all four donors, those not shared had lower generation probabilities.

Deep was the level at which the assay was run. Sequenced by immunoSEQ multiplex PCR; TCRdb stores in-frame clones only, minus some. The profile shows 1,400,000 or so clones, 98% of them singletons. A remark on this clone: The antigen is undetermined.

This CDR3 has 18 amino acids. V gave up 5 bases and J gave up 2 bases; unmatched junction bases: 7. Germline V lookup: CDR1 SEHNR, CDR2 FQNEAQ (reference sequence). The TCR sequence derives from a man aged 30 to 39 in good health. Sequenced sample: naive CD4+ T cells sorted from blood. Sample subset: CD45RA+ positively selected. The V gene is TRBV7-9, the J gene TRBJ2-2, with 14 bases fitting TRBD2. This chain's CDR3 is CASSPGTSGRPNTGELFF. As DNA, the CDR3 is TGTGCCAGCAGCCCGGGGACTAGCGGGAGACCCAACACCGGGGAGCTGTTTTTT. Based on the CDR3 plus reference TRBV7-9 and TRBJ2-2, the full variable domain is DTGVSQNPRHKITKRGQNVTFRCDPISEHNRLYWYRQTLGQGPEFLTYFQNEAQLEKSRLLSDRFSAERPKGSFSTLEIQRTEQGDSAMYLCASSPGTSGRPNTGELFFGEGSRLTVL.